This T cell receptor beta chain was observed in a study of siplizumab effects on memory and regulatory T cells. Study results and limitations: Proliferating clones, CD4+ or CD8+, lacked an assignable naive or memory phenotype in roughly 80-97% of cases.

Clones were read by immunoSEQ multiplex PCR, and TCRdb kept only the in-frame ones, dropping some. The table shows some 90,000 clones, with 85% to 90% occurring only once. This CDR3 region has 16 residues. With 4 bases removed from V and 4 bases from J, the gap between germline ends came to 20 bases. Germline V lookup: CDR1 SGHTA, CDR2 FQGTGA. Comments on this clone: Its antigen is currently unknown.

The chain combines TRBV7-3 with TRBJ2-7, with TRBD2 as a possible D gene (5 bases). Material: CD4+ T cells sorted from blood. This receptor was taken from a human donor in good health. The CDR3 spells CASSSVAATEGYEQYF. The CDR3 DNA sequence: TGTGCCAGCAGCTCGGTCGCAGCAACAGAGGGTTACGAGCAGTACTTC. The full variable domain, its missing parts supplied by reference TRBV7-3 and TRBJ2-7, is GAGVSQTPSNKVTEKGKYVELRCDPISGHTALYWYRQSLGQGPEFLIYFQGTGAADDSGLPNDRFFAVRPEGSVSTLKIQRTERGDSAVYLCASSSVAATEGYEQYFGPGTRLTVT.